The entry below gives a single T cell receptor (beta chain) sequence along with its context. Germline CDR1 reads WNHNN; CDR2 reads SYGVQD (reference sequence). Trimming took 5 bases from V and 4 from J; bases not matched to a gene: 9. This CDR3 contains 15 residues. This sample stems from a study of blood T cell repertoires in COVID-19. For the study at large: T cells, B-cell-depleted T cells, or PBMCs supplied cDNA or gDNA.

Sequencing used immunoSEQ multiplex PCR; TCRdb keeps in-frame clones, though not all of them. The repertoire includes 110,000 or so clones, approximately 87% of them detected once, and about 18% sits in the top ten. This rearrangement joins TRBV10-1 to TRBJ2-3, with 7 bases identical to TRBD1. This clonotype was sampled from a woman aged 55-75 years with acute or convalescent COVID-19. Sequences were obtained from peripheral blood. CDR3 protein: CASSNPTGLADTQYF. CDR3 bases: TGCGCCAGCAGTAACCCGACAGGGTTAGCAGATACGCAGTATTTT.